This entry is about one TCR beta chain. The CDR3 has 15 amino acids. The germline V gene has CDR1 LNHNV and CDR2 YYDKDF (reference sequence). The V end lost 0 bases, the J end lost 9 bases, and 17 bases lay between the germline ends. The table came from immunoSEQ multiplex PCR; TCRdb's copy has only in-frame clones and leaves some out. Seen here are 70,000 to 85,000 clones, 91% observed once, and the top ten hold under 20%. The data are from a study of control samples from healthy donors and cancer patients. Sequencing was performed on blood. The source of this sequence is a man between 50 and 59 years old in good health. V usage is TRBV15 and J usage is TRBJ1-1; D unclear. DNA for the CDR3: TGTGCCACCAGCAGAGACCAAATCCCGGGGTCTCAAGCTTTCTTT. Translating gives CATSRDQIPGSQAFF.